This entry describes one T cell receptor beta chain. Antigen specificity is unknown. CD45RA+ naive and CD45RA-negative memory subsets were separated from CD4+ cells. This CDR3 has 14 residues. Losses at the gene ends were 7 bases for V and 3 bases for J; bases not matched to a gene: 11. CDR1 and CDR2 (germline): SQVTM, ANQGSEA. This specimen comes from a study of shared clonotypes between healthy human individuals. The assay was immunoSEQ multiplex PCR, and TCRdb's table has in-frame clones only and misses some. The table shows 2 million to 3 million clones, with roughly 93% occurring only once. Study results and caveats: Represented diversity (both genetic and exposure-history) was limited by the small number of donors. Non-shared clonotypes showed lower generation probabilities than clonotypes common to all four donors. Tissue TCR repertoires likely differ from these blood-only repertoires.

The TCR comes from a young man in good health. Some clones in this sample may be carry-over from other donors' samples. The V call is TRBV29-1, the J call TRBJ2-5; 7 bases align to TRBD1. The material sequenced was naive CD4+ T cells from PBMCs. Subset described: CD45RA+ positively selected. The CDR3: CSGPAGTVKETQYF. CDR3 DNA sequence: TGCAGCGGCCCTGCCGGGACAGTAAAAGAGACCCAGTACTTC.